The subject of this entry is one T cell receptor beta chain. Looked up from germline, CDR1 is LGHNA and CDR2 is YNFKEQ. The ends lost 3 bases at V and 8 bases at J; junction bases unmatched: 10. The CDR3 contains 16 residues. This entry is derived from a study of technical replicates of blood from four donors. Libraries were prepared by immunoSEQ multiplex PCR; TCRdb keeps only in-frame clonotypes and omits some of them. The sample has more than 65,000 clones, 80% to 95% seen once. What was sequenced was T cells isolated from PBMCs. This sequence joins TRBV4-2 and TRBJ2-1; TRBD2 agrees at 10 bases. The sequence was collected from a human donor in good health. The CDR3 DNA reads as TGTGCCAGCAGCCAGGAAGCGGGAGGGCCTGGGGATGAGCAGTTCTTC. Amino acid sequence: CASSQEAGGPGDEQFF.